These T cell receptor beta chains were read from a single sample in a study of T cell changes during pregnancy in multiple sclerosis. Assay: immunoSEQ multiplex PCR; the TCRdb copy retains only in-frame clones and omits some. In the table there are 20,000 to 25,000 clones, 75% to 95% of which are singletons. Specimen: CD4+ T cells from peripheral blood mononuclear cells, collected in the third trimester of pregnancy. The source of these receptors is a female donor with multiple sclerosis, enrolled in a pregnancy study. Both conserved end residues are part of each CDR3. A D gene is named only where the DNA matches it firmly. Some rows mark clone size as missing; the rest say once, few, many or name a class of expanded clone.

TRBD2,.,TRBJ2-3,TRBV13,CASSLPGLAGGLADTQYF,TGTGCCAGCAGCTTACCGGGACTAGCGGGGGGGCTGGCAGATACGCAGTATTTT
.,once,TRBJ2-2,TRBV2,CASSEDRGAPTGELFF,TGTGCCAGCAGTGAGGATCGGGGGGCGCCCACCGGGGAGCTGTTTTTT
TRBD1,.,TRBJ2-7,TRBV19,CASSIRDRATEQYF,TGTGCCAGTAGTATCCGGGACAGGGCTACCGAGCAGTACTTC
.,.,TRBJ1-4,TRBV27,CASSLYPFPRTATNEKLFF,TGTGCCAGCAGTTTATATCCGTTTCCGCGAACTGCAACTAATGAAAAACTGTTTTTT
TRBD2,.,TRBJ2-5,TRBV5-1,CASSLAPFRGGPETQYF,TGCGCCAGCAGCTTGGCCCCCTTCCGGGGGGGTCCCGAGACCCAGTACTTC
TRBD1,.,TRBJ2-3,TRBV19,CASRDRADTQYF,TGTGCCAGTAGAGACAGGGCAGATACGCAGTATTTT
.,.,TRBJ1-1,TRBV30,CAWSESSLTEAFF,TGTGCCTGGAGTGAGTCTTCGCTAACTGAAGCTTTCTTT
TRBD1,.,TRBJ2-7,TRBV5-4,CASSRERDSSYEQYF,TGTGCCAGCAGCAGGGAAAGGGACAGCTCCTACGAGCAGTACTTC
TRBD1,.,TRBJ1-1,TRBV5-6,CASSLSTGAGAFF,TGTGCCAGCAGCTTGTCGACAGGGGCGGGAGCTTTCTTT
TRBD1,.,TRBJ1-4,TRBV7-2,CASSSRTGAGGEKLFF,TGTGCCAGCAGCTCCAGAACAGGGGCCGGAGGAGAAAAACTGTTTTTT
.,once,TRBJ1-2,TRBV6-5,CASSYSGVRRNSYTF,TGTGCCAGCAGTTACTCGGGAGTCAGACGGAATAGCTACACCTTC
.,.,TRBJ2-2,TRBV2,CASGGTSYTGELFF,TGTGCCAGCGGTGGGACTTCCTACACCGGGGAGCTGTTTTTT
TRBD1,.,TRBJ1-2,TRBV10-2,CASSDRRTGSKGYGYTF,TGCGCCAGCAGTGACCGAAGGACAGGTAGTAAGGGATATGGCTACACCTTC
TRBD2,.,TRBJ2-7,TRBV2,CASSLNGGGAFEQYF,TGTGCCAGCAGCCTAAACGGCGGGGGGGCCTTCGAGCAGTACTTC
.,.,TRBJ1-2,TRBV2,CASSSPPGSAPLNYGYTF,TGTGCCAGCAGCAGCCCCCCGGGGTCCGCTCCACTTAACTATGGCTACACCTTC
TRBD1,.,TRBJ2-2,TRBV5-5,CASSPVGQSFTGELFF,TGTGCCAGCAGCCCCGTGGGACAGAGTTTCACCGGGGAGCTGTTTTTT
.,.,TRBJ2-4,TRBV7-2,CASSSGSNIQYF,TGTGCCAGCAGCTCCGGGTCAAACATTCAGTACTTC
.,.,TRBJ2-5,TRBV19,CASRSRGVETQYF,TGTGCCAGTAGGTCCAGGGGCGTGGAGACCCAGTACTTC
.,.,TRBJ2-3,TRBV5-1,CASSPEGSTDTQYF,TGCGCCAGCAGCCCGGAGGGGAGCACAGATACGCAGTATTTT
TRBD1,.,TRBJ1-2,TRBV7-9,CASSLEQGVVGGYTF,TGTGCCAGCAGCTTAGAGCAGGGGGTTGTTGGTGGCTACACCTTC
TRBD1,.,TRBJ1-1,TRBV6-1,CASRGLNRGSTEAFF,TGTGCCAGCAGGGGGCTTAACAGGGGGTCCACTGAAGCTTTCTTT
TRBD1,.,TRBJ2-1,TRBV9,CASSVGPTGTEYFNEQFF,TGTGCCAGCAGCGTAGGCCCAACGGGGACAGAGTACTTCAATGAGCAGTTCTTC
.,.,TRBJ2-7,TRBV2,CARGGTGSYEQYF,TGTGCCAGGGGGGGGACAGGCTCCTACGAGCAGTACTTC
.,.,TRBJ1-4,TRBV4-1,CASSQVLEKLFF,TGCGCCAGCAGCCAAGTTCTTGAAAAACTGTTTTTT
.,.,TRBJ1-6,TRBV6-1,CASSVRDFNSPLHF,TGTGCCAGCAGTGTCCGGGATTTTAATTCACCCCTCCACTTT
TRBD1,.,TRBJ1-2,TRBV7-3,CASSSSGTGVYTF,TGTGCCAGCAGCTCATCCGGGACAGGAGTTTACACCTTC
.,once,TRBJ1-2,TRBV6-5,CASSYHRLDRFGYTF,TGTGCCAGCAGTTACCATAGGTTGGACAGATTTGGCTACACCTTC
.,once,TRBJ2-1,TRBV27,CASSLSRGAGLEQFF,TGTGCCAGCAGTTTATCCCGGGGGGCCGGGCTTGAGCAGTTCTTC
.,.,TRBJ2-5,TRBV5-4,CASSLGLGETQYF,TGTGCCAGCAGCTTGGGGTTGGGCGAGACCCAGTACTTC
TRBD1,.,TRBJ2-5,TRBV29-1,CSVDRGGRETQYF,TGCAGCGTGGACAGGGGCGGGAGAGAGACCCAGTACTTC
.,.,TRBJ1-2,TRBV5-4,CASSPDRTNYGYTF,TGTGCCAGCAGCCCGGACAGAACAAACTATGGCTACACCTTC
TRBD1,.,TRBJ2-1,TRBV4-3,CASSQERGTGYNEQFF,TGCGCCAGCAGCCAAGAGAGGGGGACAGGTTACAATGAGCAGTTCTTC
.,.,TRBJ1-1,TRBV4-1,CASSQEGRVFGTEAFF,TGCGCCAGCAGCCAAGAAGGCAGGGTCTTTGGCACTGAAGCTTTCTTT
.,.,TRBJ2-3,TRBV7-2,CASSLRVSTDTQYF,TGTGCCAGCAGCTTACGGGTTAGCACAGATACGCAGTATTTT
.,once,TRBJ2-2,TRBV7-8,CASSSPGDAFTGELFF,TGTGCCAGCAGCTCCCCAGGGGATGCTTTCACCGGGGAGCTGTTTTTT
.,.,TRBJ2-3,TRBV7-2,CASSFTRVDTQYF,TGTGCCAGCAGCTTTACCAGGGTCGATACGCAGTATTTT
.,.,TRBJ2-3,TRBV12-5,CASGLGVGAGTDTQYF,TGTGCTAGTGGTTTGGGCGTGGGAGCTGGCACAGATACGCAGTATTTT
TRBD1,.,TRBJ1-2,TRBV25-1,CASSAMTGAFYGYTF,TGTGCCAGCAGTGCAATGACAGGGGCGTTCTATGGCTACACCTTC
.,.,TRBJ1-1,TRBV6-5,CATSRYTEAFF,TGTGCCACCTCGCGGTACACTGAAGCTTTCTTT
.,.,TRBJ2-7,TRBV29-1,CSVTRTDFYEQYF,TGCAGCGTCACTAGGACAGACTTCTACGAGCAGTACTTC
.,.,TRBJ1-1,TRBV5-1,CASSSRQMNTEAFF,TGCGCCAGCAGCTCCCGACAGATGAACACTGAAGCTTTCTTT
TRBD1,.,TRBJ2-7,TRBV6-5,CASSYYRGPYEQYF,TGTGCCAGCAGTTACTACAGGGGGCCCTACGAGCAGTACTTC
.,.,TRBJ2-2,TRBV5-1,CASSSFRANTGELFF,TGCGCCAGCAGCTCCTTTCGGGCGAACACCGGGGAGCTGTTTTTT
TRBD2,.,TRBJ2-1,TRBV12-5,CASGLVLAGAYNEQFF,TGTGCTAGTGGTTTGGTTTTAGCGGGGGCTTACAATGAGCAGTTCTTC
TRBD1,few,TRBJ1-5,TRBV7-9,CASSLGDRGNQPQHF,TGTGCCAGCAGCTTGGGGGACAGGGGCAATCAGCCCCAGCATTTT
.,.,TRBJ1-5,TRBV6-1,CASARAGFGQPQHF,TGTGCCAGCGCTCGTGCAGGGTTCGGTCAGCCCCAGCATTTT
TRBD2,.,TRBJ2-5,TRBV2,CASSASGGRETQYF,TGTGCCAGCAGTGCATCGGGGGGGAGGGAGACCCAGTACTTC
TRBD1,once,TRBJ1-1,TRBV11-1,CASSLNRGGVNTEAFF,TGTGCCAGCAGCTTAAACAGGGGAGGAGTGAACACTGAAGCTTTCTTT
.,.,TRBJ1-1,TRBV6-5,CASSYAGLAFF,TGTGCCAGCAGTTACGCGGGGCTGGCTTTCTTT
TRBD1,.,TRBJ2-7,TRBV5-4,CASSPPGQGSYEQYF,TGTGCCAGCAGCCCGCCGGGACAGGGTTCCTACGAGCAGTACTTC